The entry below describes one T cell receptor (beta chain). This clonotype was seen only a few times. The target of this receptor is not known. Per-base qualities were not stored, and no clone one base away is much larger. The data originate from a study of T cells after yellow fever vaccination (dated by TCRdb to between 2018 and 2020). About the investigation overall: Libraries from fractions with low cell numbers were prepared with the SMART-Seq v4 Ultra Low Input RNA kit. Blood was drawn at multiple timepoints before and after primary and secondary immunization, with bulk PBMC replicates and cell subsets isolated. Two healthy male donors made up the cohort, one aged 18 to 30 years and the other aged 30 to 40 years. To follow T-cell clones before and after primary and booster YFV17D yellow fever vaccination, bulk TCR alpha and beta repertoires were sequenced over time. Study-wide findings and limitations: Computational filtering was needed because FACS-sorted repertoires could contain abundant contaminating clonotypes from the bulk population. Most clones expanded after primary vaccination (approximately 97% of CD4 and 88% of CD8) were re-detected after the booster, suggesting that broad memory maintenance occurred. The secondary T-cell response was weaker than the primary response but faster, peaking on day 5 instead of day 15. A small share of clonotypes was detected in both CD4 and CD8 compartments, with the overlap likely arising from convergent recombination. The study included only a couple of donors, which limits how far the findings can be generalized.

TCR cDNA was synthesized by 5'RACE template switching, through which a universal primer site and unique molecular identifiers were introduced. cDNA synthesis was primed from both the TCR alpha and TCR beta constant segments. Library amplification involved two PCR steps, and the second step added sample barcodes and sequencing adapters. Sequencing of libraries was done on Illumina HiSeq 2500 (2x100 bp) or NovaSeq (2x150 bp). Concerning the study's data processing: Reads were demultiplexed and collapsed into UMI consensus sequences with MIGEC, and V(D)J alignment was performed with MiXCR. Clonotypes responding to the vaccine were identified with edgeR on replicate PBMC samples, with the criteria of FDR below 0.01 and a log2 fold change above 5 up to day 15. Each bulk clonotype was labeled CD4 or CD8 based on which sequenced repertoire, CD4 or CD8, contained the clonotype at higher abundance. TCRdb applied fastp at Q25 and MiXCR to the public reads, then kept only in-frame beta chains. Each entry is one CDR3 protein sequence, shown with its most common DNA and genes. None of the V and J calls come from the authors' own analysis; TCRdb made them. The sample table contains 500,000 to 700,000 distinct CDR3 sequences; only one count was recorded for 15% to 20% of them. Approximately 14% of the sample rests with the top ten.

The germline V gene supplies CDR1 MNHEY and CDR2 SVGAGI. The trim is 2 bases for V and 0 bases for J, with a gap of 8 bases between the germline ends. Spanning cysteine to phenylalanine, the CDR3 consists of 14 amino acids. Only CDR3 DNA remains: 42 bases, in frame from the first base. This sample's treatment or condition label indicates: live attenuated yellow fever vaccine strain. At every blood-draw timepoint, two biological replicates of bulk PBMCs were collected. PBMCs were isolated from peripheral blood using a standard Ficoll-Paque protocol. TriZol was used to extract RNA from bulk PBMCs, from CD4 and CD8 fractions, and from dextramer-positive and dextramer-negative fractions.

The rearrangement combines TRBV6-5 with TRBJ2-7, with the D gene call left open. This specimen was PBMCs, taken 15 days after the yellow fever booster vaccination. The source of this sequence is a man aged 25-45 years who received the YFV17D yellow fever vaccine. The base sequence is TGTGCCAGCAGTTACGACTCGGGCTCCTACGAGCAGTACTTC. It specifies CASSYDSGSYEQYF.